The T cell receptor (beta chain) under discussion was sequenced for a study of T cells after yellow fever vaccination. TCRdb ran MiXCR on the 5' RACE reads and lists one entry per CDR3 protein. The sample consists of about 630,000 distinct CDR3 sequences, over 9% of them appearing once. The study's findings and limits: Reappearance after the booster was seen for most primary-vaccination clones, at roughly 96% CD4 and 88% CD8.

V lost 6 bases and J lost 4, with 19 bases in between. The CDR3 consists of 15 residues. The germline gives CDR1 DFQATT, CDR2 SNEGSKA (reference sequence). This clonotype was seen repeatedly, ten times or more. Its target is unknown. Sequencing was performed on PBMCs, taken on the day of the yellow fever booster vaccination. The TCR originated in a man aged 25-45 years who received the YFV17D yellow fever vaccine. The chain carries TRBV20-1 and TRBJ1-5; D perhaps matches TRBD1 (5 bases). CDR3 DNA: TGCAGTGCCCGCCAGGCGGGGGTGGGGAATCAGCCCCAGCATTTT. This translates into CSARQAGVGNQPQHF.